This T cell receptor (beta chain) derives from a study of control samples from healthy donors and cancer patients. Germline loops: CDR1 SGHAT, CDR2 FQNNGV. The CDR3 has 17 residues. V shed 2 bases and J shed 0 bases, with 14 bases lying between them. Sequencing was performed with immunoSEQ multiplex PCR; in TCRdb, only in-frame clones are kept and a portion is missing. The sample has 50,000 to 65,000 clones; just over 90% are singletons. The rearrangement uses TRBV11-2 and TRBJ1-5; D remains unclear. The receptor was derived from a woman between 50 and 59 years old with colorectal cancer. Source material: PBMCs. In DNA form, the CDR3 reads TGTGCCAGCAGCTTAAGTATCGGGGAGCATAGCAATCAGCCCCAGCATTTT. Amino acid sequence: CASSLSIGEHSNQPQHF.